Shown below are 29 T cell receptor beta chains from a single sample sequenced in a study of vaccination effects on CD4 cells after COVID-19. Some clones are missing from TCRdb's copy, which holds only in-frame ones; the method was immunoSEQ multiplex PCR. The sample has 73,000 or so clones; 60% to 85% are singletons. Their specific antigens are unknown. With the ViraFEST assay, the study expanded antigen-specific CD4+ T cells using viral peptide pools, then sequenced them. Cultured cells yielded isolated CD4+ T cells after less than 11 days. Recipients of the vaccine had no prior SARS-CoV-2 infection and negative nucleocapsid antibodies. The source material was CD4+ T cells from PBMCs cultured with SARS-CoV-2 spike peptides, sampled before COVID-19 vaccination. The receptors originated from a human donor who received a COVID-19 vaccine.

This clone was counted once. The J gene is TRBJ2-3, the V gene TRBV2, with D hard to call. The V end lost 5 bases, the J end lost 10 bases, and 13 bases lay between the germline ends. This CDR3 comprises 12 residues. Germline V gene lookup returns CDR1 SNHLY and CDR2 FYNNEI. DNA for the CDR3: TGTGCCAGCAGTCTCCTCTACGATGCGCAGTATTTT. Encoded protein: CASSLLYDAQYF.

The CDR3 bases are TGCGCCAGCAGCTTGGGTGGGGGGGACACTGAAGCTTTCTTT. Its translation: CASSLGGGDTEAFF. The rearrangement joins TRBV5-1 to TRBJ1-1, with D tentatively TRBD1 (5 bases). The CDR3 totals 14 residues. Germline V gives CDR1 SGHRS, CDR2 YFSETQ. The germline V and J ends were trimmed by 0 bases and 3 bases, with 9 bases remaining between them.

The CDR3 region is CASSRRLAGDETQYF. In DNA form, the CDR3 reads TGTGCCAGCAGCCGGAGACTAGCGGGGGACGAGACCCAGTACTTC. The chain employs TRBV9 and TRBJ2-5; 12 nucleotides match TRBD2. The CDR3 is 15 residues long. Unmatched junction bases numbered 6, after V lost 4 bases and J lost 5 bases. Germline V gene lookup returns CDR1 SGDLS and CDR2 YYNGEE.

The J gene is TRBJ1-2, the V gene TRBV5-1, with 9 bases identical to TRBD1. Germline V gives CDR1 SGHRS, CDR2 YFSETQ. This CDR3 region has 14 residues. With 4 bases clipped from V and 7 bases from J, the junction kept 8 bases outside the gene matches. The CDR3 DNA follows: TGCGCCAGCAGCCAAACTCCGGGACAGGGTGGCTACACCTTC. This sequence encodes CASSQTPGQGGYTF.

The J gene is TRBJ1-2, the V gene TRBV19; the D gene is possibly TRBD1 (5 bases). Germline V gene sequence: CDR1 LNHDA, CDR2 SQIVND (reference sequence). The CDR3 runs 16 residues. V lost 6 bases, J lost 4 bases, and 21 bases lay in between. CDR3: CASSPTHGTRLYGYTF. The CDR3 DNA reads as TGTGCCAGTAGCCCTACCCACGGGACTAGACTCTATGGCTACACCTTC.

The rearrangement uses TRBV10-3 and TRBJ2-6; no clear D gene. From germline, CDR1 is ENHRY and CDR2 SYGVKD. The CDR3 spans 14 residues. Trimming left V 10 bases short and J 0 bases short, with 10 bases between. The CDR3 DNA is TGTGCCACTTCCGCGAGCTCTGGGGCCAACGTCCTGACTTTC. Translating gives CATSASSGANVLTF.

By frequency in the sample, this clone is large. This chain links TRBV5-1 with TRBJ1-6; D not resolved. V was shortened by 3 bases and J by 6 bases, with 13 bases between the two germline ends. The CDR3 has 15 residues. The germline V gene encodes CDR1 SGHRS and CDR2 YFSETQ. Here the CDR3 reads CASSWSGDFNSPLHF. The CDR3 region has the DNA TGCGCCAGCAGCTGGTCCGGTGACTTTAATTCACCCCTCCACTTT.

This clone appeared a few times. The CDR3 reads CASSRSNTGELFF. The CDR3 DNA sequence: TGTGCCAGCAGCAGGTCGAACACCGGGGAGCTGTTTTTT. The chain has TRBV7-2 and TRBJ2-2; no firm D call. V was cut by 5 bases and J by 0 bases, with 4 bases left in between. The CDR3 is 13 residues long. Looked up from germline, CDR1 is SGHTA and CDR2 is FQGNSA.

The chain carries TRBV12-3 or TRBV12-4 and TRBJ2-3; D is ambiguous. Trimming took 3 bases from V and 2 from J, leaving 6 bases between them. The CDR3 has 13 amino acids. The CDR3 spells CASSFSPTDTQYF. The CDR3 DNA reads TGTGCCAGCAGTTTCAGTCCCACAGATACGCAGTATTTT.

In nucleotides, the CDR3 is TGTGCCAGCAGCTTCGATAGACAGGGGGCTCATGGCTACACCTTC. Translation: CASSFDRQGAHGYTF. The chain uses TRBV7-2 and TRBJ1-2, with TRBD1 matching over 10 bases. Germline lookup yields CDR1 SGHTA and CDR2 FQGNSA. V lost 3 bases and J lost 6; bases outside the gene matches: 7. The CDR3 loop spans 15 amino acids.

The J gene is TRBJ2-5, the V gene TRBV6-6; D unclear. In germline, CDR1 is MNHNY, CDR2 SVGAGI (reference sequence). This CDR3 region has 13 residues. The germline V and J ends were trimmed by 2 bases and 5 bases, with 9 bases remaining between them. The DNA of the CDR3 is TGTGCCAGCAGTTACGCAGGCGGTGAGACCCAGTACTTC. It encodes CASSYAGGETQYF.

The CDR3 reads CASSQRGRFAGYTF. The CDR3 coding sequence is TGTGCCAGCAGCCAACGGGGGCGCTTTGCTGGCTACACCTTC. This sequence joins TRBV14 and TRBJ1-2, with D possibly matching TRBD1 (6 bases). V was pared by 2 bases and J by 7 bases, with 14 bases between. The CDR3 has 14 residues. CDR1 is SGHDN and CDR2 is FVKESK in the germline V gene.

The sample holds one count of this clone. The chain employs TRBV7-4 and TRBJ1-3; no definite D call. Germline V lookup: CDR1 SGHVT, CDR2 SQSDAQ. The V and J ends lost 10 bases and 0 bases respectively, with 10 bases between them. CDR3 length: 13 amino acids. The CDR3 loop is CAIVSYSGNTIYF. The CDR3 region has the DNA TGTGCCATAGTTAGCTACTCTGGAAACACCATATATTTT.

This clone was found once. This chain uses TRBV5-1 with TRBJ2-3; D is undetermined. CDR1 SGHRS and CDR2 YFSETQ come from the germline V gene. The CDR3 is 14 amino acids. V shed 1 base and J shed 2 bases, with 8 bases lying between them. CDR3 in amino acids: CASSLTAHTDTQYF. DNA of the CDR3: TGCGCCAGCAGCTTGACGGCCCACACAGATACGCAGTATTTT.

The genes are TRBV24-1 and TRBJ2-5; D unclear. This CDR3 spans 13 amino acids. Trimming stripped 5 bases from V and 1 base from J, with 7 bases between. CDR1 is KGHDR and CDR2 is SFDVKD in the germline V gene. The CDR3 DNA reads TGTGCCACCAGTGGCGGATCCCAAGAGACCCAGTACTTC. Translation: CATSGGSQETQYF.

V is TRBV18 and J is TRBJ2-1, with 9 bases fitting TRBD2. Germline values: CDR1 KGHSH, CDR2 LQKENI. The CDR3 has 15 amino acids. V shed 1 base and J 7 bases; nucleotides not matched to a gene: 5. CDR3 DNA: TGTGCCAGCTCACCACTGGCGGGGGGGAATAATGAGCAGTTCTTC. Its protein is CASSPLAGGNNEQFF.

The table lists this clone with a few counts. This chain links TRBV27 with TRBJ1-2; 10 nucleotides match TRBD1. The CDR3 consists of 15 residues. Germline values: CDR1 MNHEY, CDR2 SMNVEV (reference sequence). J gave up 4 bases and V 6 bases, and 8 bases lay outside the gene matches. The CDR3 DNA reads as TGTGCCAGCAGGCCGTGGACAGGGGGTTTCTATGGCTACACCTTC. This codes for CASRPWTGGFYGYTF.

CDR3 loop: CATSDTHQGRTGELFF. CDR3 nucleotides: TGTGCCACCAGTGATACGCACCAGGGGCGCACCGGGGAGCTGTTTTTT. V gene TRBV24-1 combines with J gene TRBJ2-2; tentatively, D is TRBD1 (6 bases). The CDR3 is 16 residues long. Deletions cut 3 bases from V and 4 bases from J, with 14 bases between. The germline V gene encodes CDR1 KGHDR and CDR2 SFDVKD.

This clone is a singleton in its sample. The genes are TRBV6-4 and TRBJ2-2; D may match TRBD1 or TRBD2 (5 bases each). Germline V gives CDR1 MRHNA, CDR2 SNTAGT. The CDR3 is 14 amino acids. Trimming stripped 2 bases from V and 7 bases from J, with 11 bases between. The CDR3 protein is CASSDRGENGELFF. The CDR3 DNA is TGTGCCAGCAGTGACAGGGGAGAAAACGGGGAGCTGTTTTTT.

The chain joins TRBV7-3 to TRBJ2-3; D is ambiguous. The V end was cut by 3 bases, the J end by 3 bases, with 7 bases between. Germline CDR1 is SGHTA and CDR2 is FQGTGA. The CDR3 has 13 residues. CDR3 sequence (DNA): TGTGCCAGCAGCTTTGGGGATACAGATACGCAGTATTTT. Amino acid sequence: CASSFGDTDTQYF.

This clone was seen a handful of times. The chain has TRBV7-2 and TRBJ1-2; possibly TRBD1 for D (6 bases). From germline, CDR1 is SGHTA and CDR2 FQGNSA. The V end was cut by 3 bases, the J end by 3 bases, with 14 bases between. The CDR3 has 15 residues. CDR3 DNA sequence: TGTGCCAGCAGCTTCGGGGGCCTGGTTGACTATGGCTACACCTTC. It translates to CASSFGGLVDYGYTF.

As DNA, the CDR3 is TGCGCCAGCAGCCCTTCAGAAGGGACGGATTTTTACGAGCAGTACGTC. It is translated as CASSPSEGTDFYEQYV. This sequence joins TRBV5-1 and TRBJ2-7, with D perhaps TRBD1 or TRBD2 (5 bases each). The V end was cut by 4 bases, the J end by 4 bases, with 21 bases between. Germline CDR1 SGHRS, CDR2 YFSETQ. CDR3 length: 16 amino acids.

The chain recombines TRBV27 with TRBJ2-4; maybe TRBD1 (6 bases). The V and J ends lost 5 bases and 3 bases respectively, with 11 bases between them. The CDR3 spans 14 residues. In germline, CDR1 is MNHEY, CDR2 SMNVEV (reference sequence). CDR3 loop: CASSPDRNKNIQYF. DNA for the CDR3: TGTGCCAGCAGTCCGGACAGAAACAAAAACATTCAGTACTTC.

The chain is built from TRBV4-3 and TRBJ1-2; D uncertain. The germline V gene encodes CDR1 LGHNA and CDR2 YSLEER. This CDR3 region has 13 residues. V was trimmed by 0 bases and J by 2 bases, leaving 4 bases between them. CDR3 region: CASSQDFNYGYTF. Here the CDR3 DNA reads TGCGCCAGCAGCCAAGATTTCAACTATGGCTACACCTTC.

The chain carries TRBV5-1 and TRBJ2-1; perhaps TRBD2 as D (7 bases). In germline, CDR1 is SGHRS, CDR2 YFSETQ. The CDR3 runs 16 residues. V was pared by 0 bases and J by 1 base, with 11 bases between. The CDR3, as DNA: TGCGCCAGCAGCTTGGACGGGGGGCATTCCTACAATGAGCAGTTCTTC. This translates into CASSLDGGHSYNEQFF.

The gene calls are TRBV3-1 (or the pseudogene TRBV3-2) and TRBJ2-5; D may correspond to TRBD1 or TRBD2 (5 bases each). V dropped 4 bases and J dropped 4 bases, with 13 bases sitting between them. This CDR3 has 14 amino acids. Looked up from germline, CDR1 is LGHDT and CDR2 is YNNKEL (reference sequence). The DNA for the CDR3 is TGTGCCAGCAGCCCTCGTGGGGGTGGAGAGACCCAGTACTTC. Amino acid sequence: CASSPRGGGETQYF.

The J gene is TRBJ1-5, the V gene TRBV4-2; no clear D. The V end lost 0 bases, the J end lost 5 bases, and 14 bases lay between the germline ends. CDR1 is LGHNA, CDR2 YNFKEQ, per germline. There are 16 residues in the CDR3. The CDR3 is CASSQEKESWYQPQHF. The DNA for the CDR3 is TGTGCCAGCAGCCAAGAAAAAGAGTCGTGGTATCAGCCCCAGCATTTT.

This chain connects TRBV24-1 to TRBJ2-1; the D gene could be TRBD1 or TRBD2 (5 bases each). The V gene lost 4 bases and the J gene lost 4 bases, with 19 bases spanning the gap. Germline V CDR1 and CDR2: KGHDR, SFDVKD. There are 17 residues in the CDR3. The CDR3 reads CATSDLNTGTGYNEQFF. CDR3 in DNA: TGTGCCACCAGTGACCTTAATACCGGGACGGGGTACAATGAGCAGTTCTTC.

This chain connects TRBV2 to TRBJ2-1; no reliable D call. The CDR3 sequence is 15 residues long. Germline V gene lookup returns CDR1 SNHLY and CDR2 FYNNEI. The V and J ends lost 5 bases and 0 bases respectively, with 11 bases between them. CDR3 residues: CASSRGRSSYNEQFF. The CDR3 DNA reads TGTGCCAGCAGTCGCGGACGGAGCTCCTACAATGAGCAGTTCTTC.